This T cell receptor beta chain stems from a study of blood T cell repertoires in COVID-19. The overall study: Acute and convalescent COVID-19 samples came from the United States, Italy and Spain. T cells, B-cell-depleted T cells, or PBMCs supplied cDNA or gDNA.

V shed 5 bases, J shed 0 bases, and the junction held 14 bases outside the gene matches. Germline-derived CDR1 and CDR2 are LNHDA and SQIVND (reference sequence). The CDR3 covers 18 residues. The method was immunoSEQ multiplex PCR; TCRdb's version includes in-frame clones alone and lacks a portion of them. In the table there are about 80,000 clones, around 81% of which are singletons. This chain links TRBV19 with TRBJ1-1; 8 positions agree with TRBD1. This TCR came from a man older than 75 with active or convalescent COVID-19. The sample consisted of peripheral blood. This CDR3 reads CASSFRGQEKRLNTEAFF. DNA for the CDR3: TGTGCCAGTAGTTTTAGGGGACAGGAGAAAAGACTGAACACTGAAGCTTTCTTT.